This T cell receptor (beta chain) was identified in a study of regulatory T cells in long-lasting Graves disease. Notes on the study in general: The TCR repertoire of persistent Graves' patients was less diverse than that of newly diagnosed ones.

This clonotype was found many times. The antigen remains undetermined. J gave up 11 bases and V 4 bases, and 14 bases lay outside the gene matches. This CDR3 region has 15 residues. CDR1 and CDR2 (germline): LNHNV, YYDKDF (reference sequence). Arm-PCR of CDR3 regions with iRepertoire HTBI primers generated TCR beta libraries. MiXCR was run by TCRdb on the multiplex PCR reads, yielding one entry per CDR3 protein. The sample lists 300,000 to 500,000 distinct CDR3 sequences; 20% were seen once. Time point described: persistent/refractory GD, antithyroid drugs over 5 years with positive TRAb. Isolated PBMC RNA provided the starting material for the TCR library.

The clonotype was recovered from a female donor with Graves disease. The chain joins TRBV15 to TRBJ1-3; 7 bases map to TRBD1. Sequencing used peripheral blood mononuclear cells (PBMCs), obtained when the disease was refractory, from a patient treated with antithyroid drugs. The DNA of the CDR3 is TGTGCCACCAGCACCGACAGGGAAGGTCGAGGCTCCATATATTTT. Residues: CATSTDREGRGSIYF.